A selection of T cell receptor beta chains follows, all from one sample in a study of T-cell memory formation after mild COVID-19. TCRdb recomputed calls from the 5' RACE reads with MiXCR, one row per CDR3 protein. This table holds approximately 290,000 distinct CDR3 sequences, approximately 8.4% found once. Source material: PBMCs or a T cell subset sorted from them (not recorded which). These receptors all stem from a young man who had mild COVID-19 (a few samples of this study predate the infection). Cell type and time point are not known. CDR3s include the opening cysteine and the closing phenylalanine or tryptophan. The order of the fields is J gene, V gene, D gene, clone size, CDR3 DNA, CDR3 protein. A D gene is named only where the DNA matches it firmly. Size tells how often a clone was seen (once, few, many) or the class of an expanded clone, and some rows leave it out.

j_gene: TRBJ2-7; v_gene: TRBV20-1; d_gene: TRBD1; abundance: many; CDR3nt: TGCAGTGCTAGGGACAGGTTTACCTACGAGCAGTACTTC; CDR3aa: CSARDRFTYEQYF
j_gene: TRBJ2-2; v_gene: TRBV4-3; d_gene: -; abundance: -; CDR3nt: TGCGCCAGCAGCCAAGGAGGGGCAGGCGGGGAGCTGTTTTTT; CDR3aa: CASSQGGAGGELFF
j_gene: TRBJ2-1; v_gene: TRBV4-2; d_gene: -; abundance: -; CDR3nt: TGTGCCAGCAGCCAAGTACTCGGGGGGCACAATGAGCAGTTCTTC; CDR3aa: CASSQVLGGHNEQFF
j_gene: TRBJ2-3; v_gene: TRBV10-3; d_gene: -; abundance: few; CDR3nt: TGTGCCATCAGCGCCCTGCTGGAAGATACGCAGTATTTT; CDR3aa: CAISALLEDTQYF
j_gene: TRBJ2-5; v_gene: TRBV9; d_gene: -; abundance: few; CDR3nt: TGTGCCAGCAGCGTAGCTACCGCGGGACAAGAGACCCAGTACTTC; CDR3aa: CASSVATAGQETQYF
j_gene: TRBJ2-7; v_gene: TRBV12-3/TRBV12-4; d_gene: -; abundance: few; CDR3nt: TGTGCCAGCAGTCGGGCTCCCGCGACAACCTACGAGCAGTACTTC; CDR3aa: CASSRAPATTYEQYF
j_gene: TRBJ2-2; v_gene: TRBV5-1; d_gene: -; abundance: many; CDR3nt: TGCGCCAGCGCCACGGGGCGACCGGGCACCGGGGAGCTGTTTTTT; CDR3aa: CASATGRPGTGELFF
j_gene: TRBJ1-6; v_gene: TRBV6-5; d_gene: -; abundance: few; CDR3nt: TGTGCCAGCAGTTCCAAAATGAATTCACCCCTCCACTTT; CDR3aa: CASSSKMNSPLHF
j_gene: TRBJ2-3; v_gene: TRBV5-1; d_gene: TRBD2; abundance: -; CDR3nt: TGCGCCAGCTCCCTCACGGGGGGGACCCACCCAGATACGCAGTATTTT; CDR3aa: CASSLTGGTHPDTQYF
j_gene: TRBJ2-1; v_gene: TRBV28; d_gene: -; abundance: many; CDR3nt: TGTGCCAGCAGTCCCTCGGGCCCCAGCTCCTACAATGAGCAGTTCTTC; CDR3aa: CASSPSGPSSYNEQFF
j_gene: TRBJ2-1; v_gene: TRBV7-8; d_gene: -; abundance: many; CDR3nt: TGTGCCAGCAGCTCCATGAACAGCAATGAGCAGTTCTTC; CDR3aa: CASSSMNSNEQFF
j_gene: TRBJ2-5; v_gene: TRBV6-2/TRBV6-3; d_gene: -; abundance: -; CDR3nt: TGTGCCAGCAGGGCGGACAGCGGAGAGACCCAGTACTTC; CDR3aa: CASRADSGETQYF
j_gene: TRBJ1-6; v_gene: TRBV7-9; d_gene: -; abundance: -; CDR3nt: TGTGCCAGCAGCTTAGTCGGGGGAGGTGACTCACCCCTCCACTTT; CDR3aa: CASSLVGGGDSPLHF
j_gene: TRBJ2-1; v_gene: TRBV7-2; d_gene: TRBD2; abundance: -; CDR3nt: TGTGCCAGCAGGGAGCCGGGACTAGCGGCTTACAATGAGCAGTTCTTC; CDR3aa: CASREPGLAAYNEQFF
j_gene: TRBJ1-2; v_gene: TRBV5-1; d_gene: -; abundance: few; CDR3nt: TGCGCCAGCAGCCACGACATCAACTATGGCTACACCTTC; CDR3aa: CASSHDINYGYTF
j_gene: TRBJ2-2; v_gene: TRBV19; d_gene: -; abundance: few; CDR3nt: TGTGCCAGTAGTTGGGGACACACGCTCCTCGGGGAGCTGTTTTTT; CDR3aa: CASSWGHTLLGELFF
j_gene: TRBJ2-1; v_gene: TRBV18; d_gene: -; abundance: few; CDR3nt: TGTGCCAGCTCACCTCCGGGACACAATGAGCAGTTCTTC; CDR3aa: CASSPPGHNEQFF
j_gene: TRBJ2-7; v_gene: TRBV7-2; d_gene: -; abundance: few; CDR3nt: TGTGCCAGCAGCTCTCCTGTTTCCAGCGGGTCCCTCTACGAGCAGTACTTC; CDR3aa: CASSSPVSSGSLYEQYF
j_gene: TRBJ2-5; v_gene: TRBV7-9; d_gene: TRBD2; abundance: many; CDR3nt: TGTGCCAGCAGCCCAGCCCCTAGCGGCCAAGAGACCCAGTACTTC; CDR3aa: CASSPAPSGQETQYF
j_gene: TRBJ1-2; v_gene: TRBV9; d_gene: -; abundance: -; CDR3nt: TGTGCCAGCGCCTCGGGGGGACAAACCTATGGCTACACCTTC; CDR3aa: CASASGGQTYGYTF
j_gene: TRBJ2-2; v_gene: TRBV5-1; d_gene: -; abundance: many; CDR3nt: TGCGCCAGCAGCTTCTCTGGGGAGCTGTTTTTT; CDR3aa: CASSFSGELFF
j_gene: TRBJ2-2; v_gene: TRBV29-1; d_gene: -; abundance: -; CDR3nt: TGCAGCGTTACGATGAACACCGGGGAGCTGTTTTTT; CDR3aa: CSVTMNTGELFF
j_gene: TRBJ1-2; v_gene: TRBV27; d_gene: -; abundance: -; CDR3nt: TGTGCCAGCAGTTTAGCCGGAACCAACTATGGCTACACCTTC; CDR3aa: CASSLAGTNYGYTF
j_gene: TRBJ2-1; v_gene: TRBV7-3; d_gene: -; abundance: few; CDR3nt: TGTGCCAGCAGCCCCGGTCTGTGGCCCTCAATCGATGAGCAGTTCTTC; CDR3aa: CASSPGLWPSIDEQFF
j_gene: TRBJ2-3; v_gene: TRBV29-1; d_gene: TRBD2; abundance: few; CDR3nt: TGCAGCGTTGACGGCCTAGCGGAGGGTCCAGATACGCAGTATTTT; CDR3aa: CSVDGLAEGPDTQYF
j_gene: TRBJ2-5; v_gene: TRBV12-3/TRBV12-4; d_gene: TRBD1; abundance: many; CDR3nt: TGTGCCAGCAGTACAGGACAGGGAGTAGAGACCCAGTACTTC; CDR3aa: CASSTGQGVETQYF
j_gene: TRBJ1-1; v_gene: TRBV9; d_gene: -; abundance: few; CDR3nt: TGTGCCAGCAGCGTAGGGGACAAGAACACTGAAGCTTTCTTT; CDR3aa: CASSVGDKNTEAFF
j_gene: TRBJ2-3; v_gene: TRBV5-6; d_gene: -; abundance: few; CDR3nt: TGTGCCAGCAGGGACGCAGGGAGAGATACGCAGTATTTT; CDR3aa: CASRDAGRDTQYF
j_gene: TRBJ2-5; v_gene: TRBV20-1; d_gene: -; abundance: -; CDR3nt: TGCAGTGCTTCTCCGGGAATCCAAGAGACCCAGTACTTC; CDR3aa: CSASPGIQETQYF
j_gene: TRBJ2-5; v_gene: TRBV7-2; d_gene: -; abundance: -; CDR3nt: TGTGCCAGCAGCTTAATTCCAGGCAAAGAGACCCAGTACTTC; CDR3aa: CASSLIPGKETQYF
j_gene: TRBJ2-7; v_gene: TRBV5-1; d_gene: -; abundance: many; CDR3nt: TGCGCCAGCAGCTCTCACCGGGACACCAGCTCCTACGAGCAGTACTTC; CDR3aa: CASSSHRDTSSYEQYF
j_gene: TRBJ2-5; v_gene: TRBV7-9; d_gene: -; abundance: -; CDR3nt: TGTGCCAGCAGCTTACTAGCGTTGGACCAAGAGACCCAGTACTTC; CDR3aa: CASSLLALDQETQYF
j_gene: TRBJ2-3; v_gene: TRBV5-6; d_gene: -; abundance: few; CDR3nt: TGTGCCAGCAGCCCCAGTAATGTAGGGGTTACAGATACGCAGTATTTT; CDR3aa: CASSPSNVGVTDTQYF
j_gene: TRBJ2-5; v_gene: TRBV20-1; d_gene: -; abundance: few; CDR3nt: TGCAGTGCTACTGTCGCCACTGGACAAGAGACCCAGTACTTC; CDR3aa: CSATVATGQETQYF
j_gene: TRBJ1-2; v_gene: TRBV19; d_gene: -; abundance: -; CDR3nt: TGTGCCAGTCCGTCGCGAGGCTACACCTTC; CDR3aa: CASPSRGYTF
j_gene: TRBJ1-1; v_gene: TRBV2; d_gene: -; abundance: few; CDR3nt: TGTGCCAGCATCAGGGGTATTGGGGAGCCTGAAGCTTTCTTT; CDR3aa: CASIRGIGEPEAFF
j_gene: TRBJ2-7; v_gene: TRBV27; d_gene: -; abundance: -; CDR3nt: TGTGCCAGCAGCCCCGTGGACCCATCCTACGAGCAGTACTTC; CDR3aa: CASSPVDPSYEQYF
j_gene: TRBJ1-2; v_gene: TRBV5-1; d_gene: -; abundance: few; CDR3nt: TGCGCCAGCAGCTTGGACAGGCACTATGGCTACACCTTC; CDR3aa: CASSLDRHYGYTF
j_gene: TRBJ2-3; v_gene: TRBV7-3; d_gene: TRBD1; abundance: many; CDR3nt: TGTGCCAGCAGCTTTTTGGGACAGGCCACAGATACGCAGTATTTT; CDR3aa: CASSFLGQATDTQYF
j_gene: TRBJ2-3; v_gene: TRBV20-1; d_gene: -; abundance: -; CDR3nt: TGCAGTGCTCTTCGGGACACAGATACGCAGTATTTT; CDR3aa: CSALRDTDTQYF
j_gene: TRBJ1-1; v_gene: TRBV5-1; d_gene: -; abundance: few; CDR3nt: TGCGCCAGCAGCTTGGTCAGGGGCGCCGAAATGAACACTGAAGCTTTCTTT; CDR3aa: CASSLVRGAEMNTEAFF
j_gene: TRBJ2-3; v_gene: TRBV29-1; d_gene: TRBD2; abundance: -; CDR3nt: TGCAGCGTCCCCGGGACTAGCGGCACAGATACGCAGTATTTT; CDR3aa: CSVPGTSGTDTQYF
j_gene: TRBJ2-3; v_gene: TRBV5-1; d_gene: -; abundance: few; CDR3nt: TGCGCCAGCAGCTTGGGACTAAACGCAGATACGCAGTATTTT; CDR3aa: CASSLGLNADTQYF
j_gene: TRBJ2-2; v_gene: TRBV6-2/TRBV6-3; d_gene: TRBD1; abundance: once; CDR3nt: TGTGCCAGCAGTACATACAGGGGGCGGAACACCGGGGAGCTGTTTTTT; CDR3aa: CASSTYRGRNTGELFF
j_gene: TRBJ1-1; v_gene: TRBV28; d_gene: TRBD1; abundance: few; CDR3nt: TGTGCCAGCGACAGGGGGCAAGTAGGCACTGAAGCTTTCTTT; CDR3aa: CASDRGQVGTEAFF
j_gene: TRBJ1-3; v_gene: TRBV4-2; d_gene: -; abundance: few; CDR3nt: TGTGCCAGCAGCCAAGTTGCGGCAGACCTCTCTGGAAACACCATATATTTT; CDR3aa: CASSQVAADLSGNTIYF
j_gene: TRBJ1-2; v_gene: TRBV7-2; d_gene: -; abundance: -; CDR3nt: TGTGCCAGCGGCTTATTAGGCCTTGGCTACACCTTC; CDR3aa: CASGLLGLGYTF
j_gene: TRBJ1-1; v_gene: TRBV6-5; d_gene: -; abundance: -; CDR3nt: TGTGCCAGCAGTTACTATTCGGTGGGCACTGAAGCTTTCTTT; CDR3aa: CASSYYSVGTEAFF
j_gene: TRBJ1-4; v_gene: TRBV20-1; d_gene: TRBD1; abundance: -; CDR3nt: TGCAGTGCTAGAGCCAGGGGGAATGAAAAACTGTTTTTT; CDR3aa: CSARARGNEKLFF
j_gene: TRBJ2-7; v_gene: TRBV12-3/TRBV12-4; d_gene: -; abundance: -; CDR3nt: TGTGCCAGCAGTGTCCAGAGCTACGAGCAGTACTTC; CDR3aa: CASSVQSYEQYF
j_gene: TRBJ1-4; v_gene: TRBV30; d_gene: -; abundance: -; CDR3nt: TGTGCCTGGAGTGTAGGGGAAAAACTGTTTTTT; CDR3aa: CAWSVGEKLFF
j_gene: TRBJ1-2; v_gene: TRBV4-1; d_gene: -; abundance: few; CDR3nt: TGCGCCAGCAGAACCTATGGGGACAACACAAACTATGGCTACACCTTC; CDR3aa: CASRTYGDNTNYGYTF
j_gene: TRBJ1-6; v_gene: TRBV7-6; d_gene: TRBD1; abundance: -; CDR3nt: TGTGCCAGCAGCTTACGTGGACAGGGGAATTCACCCCTCCACTTT; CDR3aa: CASSLRGQGNSPLHF
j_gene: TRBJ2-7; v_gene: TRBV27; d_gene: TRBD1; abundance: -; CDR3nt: TGTGCCAGCAGGGAGTACCGGGACAGTCCCTACGAGCAGTACTTC; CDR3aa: CASREYRDSPYEQYF
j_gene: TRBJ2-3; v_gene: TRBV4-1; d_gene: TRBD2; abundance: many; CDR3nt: TGCGCCAGCAGCCAACTTCCGGGACTAGCATCCACCACAGATACGCAGTATTTT; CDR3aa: CASSQLPGLASTTDTQYF
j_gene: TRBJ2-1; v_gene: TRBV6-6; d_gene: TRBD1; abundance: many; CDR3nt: TGTGCCAGCAACCATCCGACAGGGAGCTCCTACAATGAGCAGTTCTTC; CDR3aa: CASNHPTGSSYNEQFF
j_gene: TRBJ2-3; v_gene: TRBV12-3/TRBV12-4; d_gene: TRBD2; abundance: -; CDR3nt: TGTGCCAGCAGTTCACTAGCGGGGGGGCGTTCTACGCAGTATTTT; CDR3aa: CASSSLAGGRSTQYF
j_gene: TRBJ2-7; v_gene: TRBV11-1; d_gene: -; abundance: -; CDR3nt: TGTGCCAGCAGCTTGACGGCAGAGCAGTACTTC; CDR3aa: CASSLTAEQYF
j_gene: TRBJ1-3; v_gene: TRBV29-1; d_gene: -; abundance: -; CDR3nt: TGCAGCGTTGAAGGGGAGGGCTCTGGAAACACCATATATTTT; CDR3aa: CSVEGEGSGNTIYF
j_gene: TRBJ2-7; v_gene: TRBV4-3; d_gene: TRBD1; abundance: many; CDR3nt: TGCGCCAGCAGCCAAGTTTGGCAGGGGGCCTACGAGCAGTACTTC; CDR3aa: CASSQVWQGAYEQYF